This passage covers 29 T cell receptor beta chains from one sample sequenced in a study of blood T cells in healthy people across ages. PCR was performed a second time for about 7 to 12 cycles using a sample-barcoded 5' primer and a J-beta primer mix. TCRdb recomputed calls from the 5' RACE reads with MiXCR, one row per CDR3 protein. The sample carries approximately 790,000 distinct CDR3 sequences, around two thirds recorded once. The sequencing input was blood. The origin of the receptors is a man aged 30 to 45 in good health.

This clonotype has only a few counts. The chain links TRBV11-3 to TRBJ2-3; no firm D call. CDR1 and CDR2 from the germline V gene are SGHNT and YENEEA. V lost 4 bases and J 9 bases, leaving 17 bases between the germline ends. The CDR3 length is 14 residues. CDR3: CASSSGPDRVTQYF. The DNA of the CDR3 is TGTGCCAGCAGCTCAGGACCGGACCGGGTAACGCAGTATTTT.

In its sample, this clonotype was seen a few times. This chain links TRBV28 with TRBJ2-4; no clear D gene. The J call may be faulty, since TRBJ2-7 better matches the DNA end. The CDR3 has 13 amino acids. The germline V gene encodes CDR1 MDHEN and CDR2 SYDVKM. CDR3 loop: CASSLWLTGEQYF. DNA of the CDR3: TGTGCCAGCAGTTTATGGTTGACGGGCGAGCAGTACTTC.

In this sample, this clonotype turned up once. The chain uses TRBV29-1 and TRBJ2-5, with D possibly matching TRBD2 (5 bases). The end of the DNA aligns better with TRBJ2-7, so the J call may be wrong. Germline V gene data show CDR1 as SQVTM and CDR2 as ANQGSEA. This CDR3 contains 11 residues. CDR3 in DNA: TGCAGCGGGGCGGCGGGTCCCGAGCAGTACTTC. Its protein is CSGAAGPEQYF.

This clonotype was recorded a few times. The rearrangement joins TRBV9 to TRBJ2-7; D is perhaps TRBD1 or TRBD2 (5 bases each). The germline V and J ends were trimmed by 0 bases and 4 bases, with 11 bases remaining between them. Germline V gives CDR1 SGDLS, CDR2 YYNGEE. CDR3 size: 14 residues. The DNA of the CDR3 is TGTGCCAGCAGCGTAGGGTCAGGGACGTACGAGCAGTACTTC. It translates to CASSVGSGTYEQYF. Together with reference TRBV9 and TRBJ2-7, the CDR3 gives the full variable domain: DSGVTQTPKHLITATGQRVTLRCSPRSGDLSVYWYQQSLDQGLQFLIQYYNGEERAKGNILERFSAQQFPDLHSELNLSSLELGDSALYFCASSVGSGTYEQYFGPGTRLTVT.

The chain employs TRBV5-1 and TRBJ2-1; D might be TRBD2 (6 bases). The V gene lost 6 bases and the J gene lost 3 bases, with 13 bases spanning the gap. Germline values: CDR1 SGHRS, CDR2 YFSETQ. The CDR3 consists of 14 residues. In DNA, the CDR3 is TGCGCCAGCACCCCCGGGGGAATCTACAATGAGCAGTTCTTC. This encodes CASTPGGIYNEQFF.

This clonotype was seen just once. The V and J genes are TRBV9 and TRBJ2-7; 8 bases fit TRBD2. Germline assignment: CDR1 SGDLS and CDR2 YYNGEE. The CDR3 totals 18 residues. With V trimmed by 4 bases and J by 3 bases, 18 bases remained unmatched. CDR3 bases: TGTGCCAGCAGCACCCCCTCGGGTTCGGGGGGGCTTTTCTACGAGCAGTACTTC. Residues: CASSTPSGSGGLFYEQYF.

The chain couples TRBV14 to TRBJ2-1; tentative D call: TRBD2 (5 bases). Trimming cost V 2 bases and J 14 bases, with 16 bases left between them. This CDR3 comprises 13 residues. Germline CDR1 and CDR2: SGHDN and FVKESK. The CDR3 protein is CASSQYLRGLEFF. Here the CDR3 DNA reads TGTGCCAGCAGCCAATACCTGCGAGGGTTGGAGTTCTTC.

The J gene is TRBJ2-5, the V gene TRBV20-1, with D perhaps assigned TRBD1 or TRBD2 (6 bases each). The CDR3 is made up of 15 amino acids. Germline V gene data show CDR1 as DFQATT and CDR2 as SNEGSKA (reference sequence). Deletions cut 3 bases from V and 11 bases from J, with 25 bases between. The CDR3 DNA reads TGCAGTGCTAGTATCCTCGACAGGTTGTCGGGGGAGCAGTACTTC. It specifies CSASILDRLSGEQYF.

To note about this clonotype: One junction end does not reproduce the germline sequence, and a read error may be involved. The chain uses TRBV12-3 or TRBV12-4 and TRBJ2-1, with 10 bases aligning to TRBD1. The CDR3 totals 15 residues. CDR3 amino acids: CTSSDRGQGYNEQFF. The CDR3 DNA sequence: TGTACCAGCAGCGACAGGGGGCAAGGGTACAATGAGCAGTTCTTC.

The J gene is TRBJ1-6, the V gene TRBV6-5, with a weak D call TRBD1 (5 bases). Trimming took off 8 bases at V and 5 bases at J, with 13 bases between the two ends. CDR1 MNHEY and CDR2 SVGAGI come from the germline V gene. CDR3 length: 14 residues. CDR3 nucleotides: TGTGCCAGCCTAGGTGAGGGGAATAATTCACCCCTCCACTTT. This translates into CASLGEGNNSPLHF.

The DNA of the CDR3 is TGCGCCAGCAGCTTACCGGGTAGCGGGGATATTCAAGAGACCCAGTACTTC. It specifies CASSLPGSGDIQETQYF. The chain has TRBV4-3 and TRBJ2-5; 8 bases match TRBD2. The CDR3 has 17 amino acids. Trimming removed 5 bases from V and 2 bases from J; junction bases left unmatched: 13. Germline V gene lookup returns CDR1 LGHNA and CDR2 YSLEER.

This clonotype was found a few times. The rearrangement uses TRBV7-3 and TRBJ2-2, with 9 bases lining up with TRBD1. Germline CDR1 is SGHTA and CDR2 is FQGTGA. This CDR3 region has 16 residues. J lost 1 base, V lost 5 bases, and 5 bases had no gene match. CDR3: CASSLMGQGNTGELFF. CDR3 coding DNA: TGTGCCAGCAGCCTAATGGGACAGGGGAACACCGGGGAGCTGTTTTTT.

V gene TRBV19 combines with J gene TRBJ2-7, with 7 positions matching TRBD1. Germline loops: CDR1 LNHDA, CDR2 SQIVND (reference sequence). V shed 5 bases, J shed 3 bases, and the junction held 10 bases outside the gene matches. The CDR3 is 15 amino acids. The CDR3 here is CASSVVSGQFYEQYF. DNA for the CDR3: TGTGCCAGTAGTGTCGTCTCGGGACAGTTCTACGAGCAGTACTTC.

This clonotype was seen more than once but under ten times. The rearrangement links TRBV18 to TRBJ2-7, with D perhaps matching TRBD1 (6 bases). This CDR3 comprises 14 residues. V gave up 6 bases and J gave up 0 bases, with 12 bases separating them. CDR1 is KGHSH, CDR2 LQKENI, per germline. The chain's CDR3 is CASSPGAISYEQYF. The CDR3 coding sequence is TGTGCCAGCTCTCCAGGGGCTATCTCCTACGAGCAGTACTTC.

V gene TRBV12-3 or TRBV12-4 combines with J gene TRBJ2-2; D not certain. This CDR3 region has 15 residues. Trimming stripped 3 bases from V and 1 base from J, with 9 bases between. The CDR3 DNA reads TGTGCCAGCAGTTTGATGCGGCTGAACACCGGGGAGCTGTTTTTT. Protein sequence: CASSLMRLNTGELFF.

This clonotype is a singleton in its sample. The chain recombines TRBV7-2 with TRBJ2-5; D is perhaps TRBD2 (5 bases). The better agreement between TRBJ2-7 and the DNA end casts doubt on the J call. Germline V CDR1 and CDR2: SGHTA, FQGNSA. CDR3 size: 15 residues. CDR3 DNA sequence: TGTGCCAGCAGCTTTCGGGGTTTGGGAAACGACGAGCAGTACTTC. Translating gives CASSFRGLGNDEQYF.

The chain uses TRBV6-5 and TRBJ2-5, with TRBD2 matching 9 bases. There are 18 residues in the CDR3. Unmatched junction bases numbered 12, after V lost 2 bases and J lost 2 bases. Germline V lookup: CDR1 MNHEY, CDR2 SVGAGI. The CDR3 reads CASSYDRDSGGKQETQYF. The CDR3 DNA reads TGTGCCAGCAGTTACGACCGTGATAGCGGGGGCAAACAAGAGACCCAGTACTTC.

The chain carries TRBV5-5 and TRBJ2-1; TRBD1 agrees at 7 bases. The CDR3 is made up of 13 amino acids. The germline V gene encodes CDR1 SGHKS and CDR2 YYEKEE (reference sequence). The junction had 10 bases not matched to a gene; V was cut back by 8 bases and J by 8 bases. In DNA, the CDR3 is TGTGCCAGTAAGAGACAGGGTAGGGATGAGCAGTTCTTC. Its translation: CASKRQGRDEQFF.

This chain connects TRBV30 to TRBJ2-3; weak D call: TRBD2 (6 bases). The CDR3 consists of 14 residues. Germline CDR1 GTSNPN, CDR2 SVGIG (reference sequence). Trimming left V 4 bases short and J 0 bases short, with 11 bases between. The CDR3 reads CAWTGDPSTDTQYF. The CDR3 DNA is TGTGCCTGGACGGGGGACCCTAGCACAGATACGCAGTATTTT. The entire variable domain, with the rest obtained from reference TRBV30 and TRBJ2-3, is as follows: SQTIHQWPATLVQPVGSPLSLECTVEGTSNPNLYWYRQAAGRGLQLLFYSVGIGQISSEVPQNLSASRPQDRQFILSSKKLLLSDSGFYLCAWTGDPSTDTQYFGPGTRLTVL.

This clonotype has more than one count but fewer than ten. The rearrangement uses TRBV4-3 and TRBJ2-7; the D is unclear. CDR1 is LGHNA and CDR2 is YSLEER in the germline V gene. The CDR3 totals 14 residues. V lost 1 base, J lost 3 bases, and 10 bases lay in between. CDR3 bases: TGCGCCAGCAGCCAAGTCCTGACACTCTACGAGCAGTACTTC. This encodes CASSQVLTLYEQYF.

The J gene is TRBJ2-1, the V gene TRBV29-1; the match to TRBD2 covers 12 bases. After removal of 2 bases from V and 9 bases from J, the junction contained 8 bases not matched to a gene. The germline V gene has CDR1 SQVTM and CDR2 ANQGSEA. This CDR3 is 15 amino acids long. The CDR3 bases are TGCAGCGTTGAACGGACTAGCGGGGTCCCTGGTGAGCAGTTCTTC. Translating it yields CSVERTSGVPGEQFF.

The chain joins TRBV12-3 or TRBV12-4 to TRBJ2-7; either TRBD1 or TRBD2 may supply D (5 bases each). CDR3 length: 13 residues. The ends were cut back, 7 bases at V and 1 base at J, with 11 bases in the middle. The CDR3 spells CASTNGGSYEQYF. CDR3 coding DNA: TGTGCCAGCACCAATGGGGGTTCCTACGAGCAGTACTTC.

V is TRBV7-2 and J is TRBJ2-1; possibly TRBD1 for D (6 bases). This CDR3 comprises 12 residues. The V end was cut by 3 bases, the J end by 11 bases, with 11 bases between. Germline V gives CDR1 SGHTA, CDR2 FQGNSA. CDR3 in DNA: TGTGCCAGCAGCTTTTTCAGGGGCCAGCAGTTCTTC. It is translated as CASSFFRGQQFF.

The V call is TRBV20-1, the J call TRBJ2-5; 8 bases agree with TRBD2. The CDR3 totals 14 residues. The trim removed 6 bases at V and 1 base at J, leaving 7 bases unmatched. Per the germline V gene, CDR1 is DFQATT and CDR2 is SNEGSKA (reference sequence). The CDR3 nucleotides are TGCAGTGCGAAGCGGGGGTATTTCCAAGAGACCCAGTACTTC. It translates to CSAKRGYFQETQYF.

This clonotype was observed a handful of times. A much larger clone sits a single nucleotide away, making a read error possible. The V call is TRBV5-1, the J call TRBJ2-7; 10 bases are a match to TRBD1. This CDR3 is built from 15 residues. Germline V gene sequence: CDR1 SGHRS, CDR2 YFSETQ. V was pared by 5 bases and J by 7 bases, with 12 bases of the junction left unmatched. The CDR3 sequence is CASRETGGPYNEQYF. As DNA, the CDR3 is TGCGCCAGCAGGGAGACAGGGGGCCCCTACAATGAGCAGTACTTC.

The chain has TRBV30 and TRBJ2-1; D is ambiguous. The CDR3 contains 12 residues. The V end was cut by 5 bases, the J end by 4 bases, with 9 bases between. Germline CDR1 GTSNPN, CDR2 SVGIG (reference sequence). In DNA form, the CDR3 reads TGTGCCTGGTCTCCCGATTACAATGAGCAGTTCTTC. Encoded protein: CAWSPDYNEQFF.

This clonotype turned up a few times. This sequence joins TRBV29-1 and TRBJ2-3; weak D call: TRBD2 (5 bases). This CDR3 region has 14 residues. Germline V gene data show CDR1 as SQVTM and CDR2 as ANQGSEA. V gave up 7 bases and J gave up 0 bases, with 14 bases separating them. CDR3 nucleotide sequence: TGCAGCGAGAGGGAAGGCTCAAGCACAGATACGCAGTATTTT. Its translation is CSEREGSSTDTQYF.

The V and J genes are TRBV4-1 and TRBJ2-4; no definite D call. The J call may be wrong; the DNA end is better matched by TRBJ2-5. Germline CDR1 and CDR2: MGHRA and YSYEKL. This CDR3 has 15 amino acids. CDR3 loop: CASSPLNGFQETQYF. Written as DNA, the CDR3 is TGCGCCAGCAGCCCACTGAACGGGTTCCAAGAGACCCAGTACTTC.

CDR3 DNA: TGTGCCAGCAGTTTATACGTCGTTCAGGGGAACAATCCTGGGGCCAACGTCCTGACTTTC. Translated: CASSLYVVQGNNPGANVLTF. The chain recombines TRBV28 with TRBJ2-6; possibly TRBD1 for D (6 bases). The CDR3 sequence is 20 residues long. Germline CDR1 MDHEN, CDR2 SYDVKM. V was shortened by 1 base and J by 2 bases, with 21 bases between the two germline ends.